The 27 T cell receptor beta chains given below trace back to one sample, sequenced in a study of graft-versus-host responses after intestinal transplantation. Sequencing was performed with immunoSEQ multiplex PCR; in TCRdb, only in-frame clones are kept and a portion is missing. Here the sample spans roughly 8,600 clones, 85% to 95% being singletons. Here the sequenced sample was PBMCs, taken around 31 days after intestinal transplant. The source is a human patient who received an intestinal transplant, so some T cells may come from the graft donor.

The CDR3 spells CASSTFRPRTPEYF. DNA of the CDR3: TGTGCCAGCAGTACCTTCCGGCCCCGTACCCCCGAGTACTTC. The V call is TRBV6-1, the J call TRBJ2-5, with unresolved D. With 5 bases removed from V and 12 bases from J, the gap between germline ends came to 22 bases. The CDR3 covers 14 residues. Germline CDR1 is MNHNS and CDR2 is SASEGT.

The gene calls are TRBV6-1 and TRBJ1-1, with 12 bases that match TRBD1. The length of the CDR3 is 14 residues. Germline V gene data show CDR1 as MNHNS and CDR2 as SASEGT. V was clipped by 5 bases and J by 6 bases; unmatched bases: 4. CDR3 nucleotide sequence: TGTGCCAGCAGTCCCGGGACAGGGGGCTCTGAAGCTTTCTTT. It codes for CASSPGTGGSEAFF.

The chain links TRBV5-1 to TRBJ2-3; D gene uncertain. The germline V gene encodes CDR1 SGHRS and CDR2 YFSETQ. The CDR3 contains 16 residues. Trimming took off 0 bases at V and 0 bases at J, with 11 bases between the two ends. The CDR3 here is CASSLARSTSTDTQYF. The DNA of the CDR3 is TGCGCCAGCAGCTTGGCGCGGTCGACTAGCACAGATACGCAGTATTTT.

Here the CDR3 DNA reads TGTGCCGTAGGGTGGAAGGTAAACACTGAAGCTTTCTTT. It yields the protein CAVGWKVNTEAFF. The chain employs TRBV5-4 and TRBJ1-1, with D unclear. CDR1 and CDR2 (germline): SGHNT, YYREEE (reference sequence). V lost 10 bases to trimming and J lost 2 bases, with 15 bases between them. This CDR3 region has 13 residues.

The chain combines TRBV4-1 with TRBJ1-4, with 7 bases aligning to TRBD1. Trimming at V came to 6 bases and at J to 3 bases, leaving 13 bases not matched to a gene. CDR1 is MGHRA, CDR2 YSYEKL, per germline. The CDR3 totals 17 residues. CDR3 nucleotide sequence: TGCGCCAGCAGAATCTCGACAGGGCTGAGAGCTAATGAAAAACTGTTTTTT. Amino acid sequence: CASRISTGLRANEKLFF.

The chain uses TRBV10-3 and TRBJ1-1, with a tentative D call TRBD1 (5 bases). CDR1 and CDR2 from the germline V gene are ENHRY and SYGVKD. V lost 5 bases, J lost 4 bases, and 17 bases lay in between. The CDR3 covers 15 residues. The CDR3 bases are TGTGCCATCAGTAGGGAAGAAGAGGGGAGCACTGAAGCTTTCTTT. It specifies CAISREEEGSTEAFF.

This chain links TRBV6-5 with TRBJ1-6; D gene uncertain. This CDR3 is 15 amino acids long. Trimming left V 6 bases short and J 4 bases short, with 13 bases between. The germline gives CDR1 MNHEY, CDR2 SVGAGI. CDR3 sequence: CASSHPRLYNSPLHF. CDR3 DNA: TGTGCCAGCAGCCACCCGAGACTTTATAATTCACCCCTCCACTTT.

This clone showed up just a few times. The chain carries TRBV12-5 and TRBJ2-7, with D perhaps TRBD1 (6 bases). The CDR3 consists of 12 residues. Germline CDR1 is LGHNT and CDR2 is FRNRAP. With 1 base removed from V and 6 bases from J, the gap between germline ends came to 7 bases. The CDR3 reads CASGLAGAEQYF. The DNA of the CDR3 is TGTGCTAGTGGTTTGGCAGGGGCCGAGCAGTACTTC.

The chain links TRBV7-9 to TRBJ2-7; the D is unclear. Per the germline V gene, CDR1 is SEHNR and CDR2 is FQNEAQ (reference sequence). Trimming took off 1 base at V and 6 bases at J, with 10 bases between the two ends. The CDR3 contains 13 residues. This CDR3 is CASSLDSRPEQYF. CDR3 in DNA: TGTGCCAGCAGCTTAGACAGCCGTCCCGAGCAGTACTTC. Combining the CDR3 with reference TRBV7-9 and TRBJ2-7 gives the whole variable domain DTGVSQNPRHKITKRGQNVTFRCDPISEHNRLYWYRQTLGQGPEFLTYFQNEAQLEKSRLLSDRFSAERPKGSFSTLEIQRTEQGDSAMYLCASSLDSRPEQYFGPGTRLTVT.

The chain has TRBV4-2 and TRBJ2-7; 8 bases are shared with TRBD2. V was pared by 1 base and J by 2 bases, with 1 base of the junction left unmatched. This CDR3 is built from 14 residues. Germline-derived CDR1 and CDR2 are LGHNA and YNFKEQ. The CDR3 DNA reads TGTGCCAGCAGCCAAGCGGGACTAGCCTACGAGCAGTACTTC. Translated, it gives CASSQAGLAYEQYF.

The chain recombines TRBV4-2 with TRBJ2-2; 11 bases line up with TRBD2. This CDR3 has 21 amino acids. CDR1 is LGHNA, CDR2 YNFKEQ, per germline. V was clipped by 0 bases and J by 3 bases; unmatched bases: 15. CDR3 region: CASSQDVWGVAGGPYTGELFF. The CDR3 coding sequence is TGTGCCAGCAGCCAAGATGTTTGGGGTGTAGCGGGGGGGCCTTACACCGGGGAGCTGTTTTTT.

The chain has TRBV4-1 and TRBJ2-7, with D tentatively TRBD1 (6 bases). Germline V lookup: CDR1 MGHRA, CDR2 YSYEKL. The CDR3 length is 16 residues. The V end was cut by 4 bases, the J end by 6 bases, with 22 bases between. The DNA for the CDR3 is TGCGCCAGCAGCCCCATACAGGGTACGACTAATAGCGAGCAGTACTTC. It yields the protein CASSPIQGTTNSEQYF.

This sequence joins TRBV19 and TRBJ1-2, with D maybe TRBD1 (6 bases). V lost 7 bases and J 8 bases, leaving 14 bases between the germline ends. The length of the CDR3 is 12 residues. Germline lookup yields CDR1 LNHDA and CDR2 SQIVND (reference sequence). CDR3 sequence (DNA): TGTGCCAGTACCCTCAACAGGGTAGGCTACACCTTC. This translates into CASTLNRVGYTF.

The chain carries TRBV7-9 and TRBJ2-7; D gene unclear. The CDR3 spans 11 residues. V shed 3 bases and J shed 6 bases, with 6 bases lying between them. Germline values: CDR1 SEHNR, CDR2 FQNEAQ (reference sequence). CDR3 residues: CASSFSVEQYF. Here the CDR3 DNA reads TGTGCCAGCAGCTTTTCAGTCGAGCAGTACTTC.

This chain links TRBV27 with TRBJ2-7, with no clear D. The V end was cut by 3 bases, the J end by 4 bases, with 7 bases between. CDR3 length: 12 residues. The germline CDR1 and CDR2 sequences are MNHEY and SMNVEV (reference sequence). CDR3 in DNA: TGTGCCAGCAGTTTCTACGGTTACGAGCAGTACTTC. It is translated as CASSFYGYEQYF.

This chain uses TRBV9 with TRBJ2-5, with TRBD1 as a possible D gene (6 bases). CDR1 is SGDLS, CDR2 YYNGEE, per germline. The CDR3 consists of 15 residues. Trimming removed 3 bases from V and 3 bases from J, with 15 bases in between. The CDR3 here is CASSARGVEEETQYF. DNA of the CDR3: TGTGCCAGCAGCGCCAGGGGAGTGGAAGAAGAGACCCAGTACTTC.

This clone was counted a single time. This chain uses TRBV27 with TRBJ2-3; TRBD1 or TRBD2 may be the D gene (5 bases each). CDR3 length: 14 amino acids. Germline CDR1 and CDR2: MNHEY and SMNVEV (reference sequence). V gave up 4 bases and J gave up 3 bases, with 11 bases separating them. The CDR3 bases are TGTGCCAGCAGTTCCCTGGGGGAGACAGATACGCAGTATTTT. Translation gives CASSSLGETDTQYF.

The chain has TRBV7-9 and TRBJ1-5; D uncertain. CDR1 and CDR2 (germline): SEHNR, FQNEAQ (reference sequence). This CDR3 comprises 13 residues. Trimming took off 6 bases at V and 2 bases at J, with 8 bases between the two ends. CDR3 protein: CASSLSGNQPQHF. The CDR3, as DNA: TGTGCCAGCAGTCTCAGTGGCAATCAGCCCCAGCATTTT.

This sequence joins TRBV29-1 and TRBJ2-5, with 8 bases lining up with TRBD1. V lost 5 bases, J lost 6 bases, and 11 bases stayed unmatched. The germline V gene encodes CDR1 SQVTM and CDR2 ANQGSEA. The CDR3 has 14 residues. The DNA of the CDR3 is TGCAGCGTTCGCCAATACAGGGGGAGCAAGACCCAGTACTTC. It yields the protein CSVRQYRGSKTQYF.

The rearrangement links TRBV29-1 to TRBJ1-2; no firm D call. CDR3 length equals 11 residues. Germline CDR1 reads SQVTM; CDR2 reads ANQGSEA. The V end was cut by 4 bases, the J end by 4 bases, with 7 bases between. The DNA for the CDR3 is TGCAGCGTTGCTTGGAGCTATGGCTACACCTTC. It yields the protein CSVAWSYGYTF.

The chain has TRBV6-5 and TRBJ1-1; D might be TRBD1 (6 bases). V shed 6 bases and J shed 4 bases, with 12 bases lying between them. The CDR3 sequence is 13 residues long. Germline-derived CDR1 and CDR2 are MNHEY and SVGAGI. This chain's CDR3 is CASSPTGPTEAFF. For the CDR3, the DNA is TGTGCCAGCAGCCCAACAGGGCCCACTGAAGCTTTCTTT.

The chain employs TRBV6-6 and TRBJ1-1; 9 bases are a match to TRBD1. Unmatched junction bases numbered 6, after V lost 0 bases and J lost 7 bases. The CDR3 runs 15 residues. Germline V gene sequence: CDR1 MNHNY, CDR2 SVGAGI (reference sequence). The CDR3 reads CASSYSLTDRGEAFF. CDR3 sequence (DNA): TGTGCCAGCAGTTACTCCCTCACGGACAGGGGTGAAGCTTTCTTT.

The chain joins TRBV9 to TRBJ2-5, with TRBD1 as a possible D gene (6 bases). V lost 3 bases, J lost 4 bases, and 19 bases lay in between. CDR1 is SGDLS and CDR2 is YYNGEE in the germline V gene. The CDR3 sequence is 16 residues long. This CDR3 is CASSGGNRVGGETQYF. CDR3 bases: TGTGCCAGCAGCGGAGGGAACAGGGTCGGAGGAGAGACCCAGTACTTC.

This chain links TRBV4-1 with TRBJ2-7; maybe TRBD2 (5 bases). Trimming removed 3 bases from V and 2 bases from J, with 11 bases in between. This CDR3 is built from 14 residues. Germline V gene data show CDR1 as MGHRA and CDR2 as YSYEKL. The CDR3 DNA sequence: TGCGCCAGCAGCCATATGGAGGATCCCTACGAGCAGTACTTC. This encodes CASSHMEDPYEQYF.

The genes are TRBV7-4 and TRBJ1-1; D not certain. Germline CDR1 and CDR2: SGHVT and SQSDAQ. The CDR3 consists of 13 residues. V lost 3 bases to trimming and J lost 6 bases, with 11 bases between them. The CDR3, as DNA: TGTGCCAGCAGCTTCGATCGCGTGGCTGAAGCTTTCTTT. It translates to CASSFDRVAEAFF.

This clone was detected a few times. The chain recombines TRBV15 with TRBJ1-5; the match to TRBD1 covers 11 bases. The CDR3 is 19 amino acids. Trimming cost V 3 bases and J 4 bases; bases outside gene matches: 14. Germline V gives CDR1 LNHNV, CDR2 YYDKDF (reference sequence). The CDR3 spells CATSRIPDRGRPKNQPQHF. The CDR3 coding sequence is TGTGCCACCAGCAGGATACCGGACAGGGGGCGCCCAAAAAATCAGCCCCAGCATTTT.

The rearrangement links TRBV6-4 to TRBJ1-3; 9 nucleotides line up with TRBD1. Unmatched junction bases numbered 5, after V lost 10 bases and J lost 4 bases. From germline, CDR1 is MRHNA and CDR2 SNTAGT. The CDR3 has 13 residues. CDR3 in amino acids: CANRTGAGNTIYF. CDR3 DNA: TGTGCCAACCGGACAGGGGCAGGAAACACCATATATTTT.